This is a list of T cell receptor beta chains from one sample in a study of cytomegalovirus exposure and HLA in healthy donors. Using immunoSEQ multiplex PCR, the repertoire was profiled, and TCRdb retains in-frame clones only, with some absent. The repertoire includes 200,000 or so clones, 78% of them detected once, and around 6% sits in the top ten. Sequenced: PBMCs. All receptors derive from a woman in her twenties or thirties in good health and CMV-seropositive. CDR3s include the opening cysteine and the closing phenylalanine or tryptophan. A D gene is named only where the DNA matches it firmly. Rows may omit the clone size; those that give it use once, few, many or a size class.

CDR3nt: TGTGCCAGCAGCAAACCGGGACAGGGCTCCACTGAAGCTTTCTTT
CDR3aa: CASSKPGQGSTEAFF
j_gene: TRBJ1-1
v_gene: TRBV7-9
d_gene: TRBD1
abundance: NA

CDR3nt: TGTGCCAGCAGTTTATCGAGGGGACTTCGAGAGACCCAGTACTTC
CDR3aa: CASSLSRGLRETQYF
j_gene: TRBJ2-5
v_gene: TRBV27
d_gene: NA
abundance: NA

CDR3nt: TGCGCCAGCAGCTTGGGCCCCAGGGATCCCTCCTACAATGAGCAGTTCTTC
CDR3aa: CASSLGPRDPSYNEQFF
j_gene: TRBJ2-1
v_gene: TRBV5-1
d_gene: NA
abundance: NA

CDR3nt: TGTGCCAGCAGTTACTCAGGGGGGGTCCAGCAGCCCCAGCATTTT
CDR3aa: CASSYSGGVQQPQHF
j_gene: TRBJ1-5
v_gene: TRBV6-5
d_gene: NA
abundance: NA

CDR3nt: TGTGCCAGCTCCCTTGACAGGGAAAATGAAAAACTGTTTTTT
CDR3aa: CASSLDRENEKLFF
j_gene: TRBJ1-4
v_gene: TRBV18
d_gene: TRBD1
abundance: NA

CDR3nt: TGTGCCAGCAGTGAGACGGGACAGGGCCTCTATGGCTACACCTTC
CDR3aa: CASSETGQGLYGYTF
j_gene: TRBJ1-2
v_gene: TRBV25-1
d_gene: TRBD1
abundance: NA

CDR3nt: TGTGCCACCAGCAGAGAAAGGACAGGGGTAGAGACCCAGTACTTC
CDR3aa: CATSRERTGVETQYF
j_gene: TRBJ2-5
v_gene: TRBV15
d_gene: TRBD1
abundance: NA

CDR3nt: TGTGCCAGCAGCGTAGACAGGGGGAAAGGAAACACCATATATTTT
CDR3aa: CASSVDRGKGNTIYF
j_gene: TRBJ1-3
v_gene: TRBV9
d_gene: TRBD1
abundance: NA

CDR3nt: TGTGCCAGCAGTCTAACTAGCGGGACGGGCACCGGGGAGCTGTTTTTT
CDR3aa: CASSLTSGTGTGELFF
j_gene: TRBJ2-2
v_gene: TRBV5-6
d_gene: TRBD2
abundance: few

CDR3nt: TGTGCCAGCTCCACTACAGGGCAGGAGACCCAGTACTTC
CDR3aa: CASSTTGQETQYF
j_gene: TRBJ2-5
v_gene: TRBV6-5
d_gene: NA
abundance: NA

CDR3nt: TGTGCCAGCAGAAGACTAGCGGAGCTCTACGAGCAGTACTTC
CDR3aa: CASRRLAELYEQYF
j_gene: TRBJ2-7
v_gene: TRBV7-2
d_gene: TRBD2
abundance: NA

CDR3nt: TGTGCCACCATTCCCGGGACTAGCGGGGGCCACCACTACGAGCAGTACTTC
CDR3aa: CATIPGTSGGHHYEQYF
j_gene: TRBJ2-7
v_gene: TRBV7-9
d_gene: TRBD2
abundance: NA

CDR3nt: TGTGCCAGCAGTTCGCAGGGACTTCAGCCCCAGCATTTT
CDR3aa: CASSSQGLQPQHF
j_gene: TRBJ1-5
v_gene: TRBV27
d_gene: NA
abundance: NA

CDR3nt: TGTGCCAGCAGCCTAGCTCTTACAGGGGTGAACACTGAAGCTTTCTTT
CDR3aa: CASSLALTGVNTEAFF
j_gene: TRBJ1-1
v_gene: TRBV4-2
d_gene: TRBD1
abundance: NA

CDR3nt: TGTGCCAGCTCACGGGACAGTCCCAGCTCTGGGGCCAACGTCCTGACTTTC
CDR3aa: CASSRDSPSSGANVLTF
j_gene: TRBJ2-6
v_gene: TRBV18
d_gene: TRBD1
abundance: NA

CDR3nt: TGTGCCAGCAGTCCCCGGGACAGGACAAATGAAAAACTGTTTTTT
CDR3aa: CASSPRDRTNEKLFF
j_gene: TRBJ1-4
v_gene: TRBV27
d_gene: TRBD1
abundance: NA

CDR3nt: TGTGCCAGCAGCCCAGGGGTACAACCCAATGAAAAACTGTTTTTT
CDR3aa: CASSPGVQPNEKLFF
j_gene: TRBJ1-4
v_gene: TRBV2
d_gene: NA
abundance: few

CDR3nt: TGTGCCAGTGGAAAACCGGGACAGGGGATTCTCTATTCTGGCTACACCTTC
CDR3aa: CASGKPGQGILYSGYTF
j_gene: TRBJ1-2
v_gene: TRBV19
d_gene: TRBD1
abundance: NA

CDR3nt: TGTGCCAGCAGCTTAGATAGCGGGAGGATGGGTTATGGGGCCAAAAACATTCAGTACTTC
CDR3aa: CASSLDSGRMGYGAKNIQYF
j_gene: TRBJ2-4
v_gene: TRBV11-2
d_gene: TRBD2
abundance: few

CDR3nt: TGTGCCAGCAGTTTAGACGTCGCGGTGGCCAATGAGCAGTTCTTC
CDR3aa: CASSLDVAVANEQFF
j_gene: TRBJ2-1
v_gene: TRBV27
d_gene: NA
abundance: NA

CDR3nt: TGCGCCAGCAGCCAAGGGGGGCCTAGCGGGGGGGGGAGCACAGATACGCAGTATTTT
CDR3aa: CASSQGGPSGGGSTDTQYF
j_gene: TRBJ2-3
v_gene: TRBV4-3
d_gene: TRBD2
abundance: NA

CDR3nt: TGTGCCAGCAGAGAAGCGGGCCCGGGGAATGAGCAGTTCTTC
CDR3aa: CASREAGPGNEQFF
j_gene: TRBJ2-1
v_gene: TRBV6-4
d_gene: NA
abundance: once

CDR3nt: TGTGCCAGCAGTTACGGGCAGGCAGTTCAGCCCCAGCATTTT
CDR3aa: CASSYGQAVQPQHF
j_gene: TRBJ1-5
v_gene: TRBV6-6
d_gene: NA
abundance: NA

CDR3nt: TGTGCCATCGCCCCTAGCGGGAGATTACTTAACACCGGGGAGCTGTTTTTT
CDR3aa: CAIAPSGRLLNTGELFF
j_gene: TRBJ2-2
v_gene: TRBV10-3
d_gene: TRBD2
abundance: few

CDR3nt: TGCGCCAGCAGCCAAGAGGGACAGGGGATCTACGAGCAGTACTTC
CDR3aa: CASSQEGQGIYEQYF
j_gene: TRBJ2-7
v_gene: TRBV4-1
d_gene: TRBD1
abundance: NA

CDR3nt: TGTGCCAGCAGCGGGCGCGGGCGGGACGAGCAGTACTTC
CDR3aa: CASSGRGRDEQYF
j_gene: TRBJ2-7
v_gene: TRBV9
d_gene: NA
abundance: NA

CDR3nt: TGTGCCAGCAGCCAAGAGGTCAGGGGGAACGCAGATACGCAGTATTTT
CDR3aa: CASSQEVRGNADTQYF
j_gene: TRBJ2-3
v_gene: TRBV14
d_gene: TRBD1
abundance: NA

CDR3nt: TGTGCCAGCAGCTTGTTGCGGGGCGGGGTGGATGGCTACACCTTC
CDR3aa: CASSLLRGGVDGYTF
j_gene: TRBJ1-2
v_gene: TRBV7-6
d_gene: NA
abundance: NA

CDR3nt: TGTGCCAGCAGCTGGGGACAGAACCCCAATAATTCACCCCTCCACTTT
CDR3aa: CASSWGQNPNNSPLHF
j_gene: TRBJ1-6
v_gene: TRBV4-2
d_gene: TRBD1
abundance: few

CDR3nt: TGTGCCAGCAGCCCGGTACGCTACGAGCAGTACTTC
CDR3aa: CASSPVRYEQYF
j_gene: TRBJ2-7
v_gene: TRBV11-2
d_gene: NA
abundance: few

CDR3nt: TGTGCCATCACCCTGGGACAGGGGGGAAATGGCTACACCTTC
CDR3aa: CAITLGQGGNGYTF
j_gene: TRBJ1-2
v_gene: TRBV10-3
d_gene: TRBD1
abundance: NA

CDR3nt: TGTGCCAGCTCACCTTACCCGACAGGGCTAGCTAACTATGGCTACACCTTC
CDR3aa: CASSPYPTGLANYGYTF
j_gene: TRBJ1-2
v_gene: TRBV18
d_gene: TRBD1
abundance: NA

CDR3nt: TGTGCCAGCAGCTTCAAGGGAGGACTCCTTTTTCAGGATGGCTACACCTTC
CDR3aa: CASSFKGGLLFQDGYTF
j_gene: TRBJ1-2
v_gene: TRBV5-6
d_gene: NA
abundance: NA

CDR3nt: TGTGCCAGCACCCTGGGGGCAGGGGGCTACGAGCAGTACTTC
CDR3aa: CASTLGAGGYEQYF
j_gene: TRBJ2-7
v_gene: TRBV7-2
d_gene: TRBD1
abundance: once

CDR3nt: TGTGCCAGCAGGCAGCAATGGACAGCTGGAAACACCATATATTTT
CDR3aa: CASRQQWTAGNTIYF
j_gene: TRBJ1-3
v_gene: TRBV11-2
d_gene: NA
abundance: NA

CDR3nt: TGTGCCAGCAGGGATCGACAGGGGATGGACTACGAGCAGTACTTC
CDR3aa: CASRDRQGMDYEQYF
j_gene: TRBJ2-7
v_gene: TRBV14
d_gene: TRBD1
abundance: NA

CDR3nt: TGTGCCAGTAGTGCAAAACAGGGAAAAGAGACCCAGTACTTC
CDR3aa: CASSAKQGKETQYF
j_gene: TRBJ2-5
v_gene: TRBV19
d_gene: NA
abundance: NA

CDR3nt: TGTGCCAGCAGCTTAGTACGGGATACGCAGTATTTT
CDR3aa: CASSLVRDTQYF
j_gene: TRBJ2-3
v_gene: TRBV11-2
d_gene: NA
abundance: once

CDR3nt: TGTGCCAGCAGTCCTAGCGGGAGGGGACAAGAGACCCAGTACTTC
CDR3aa: CASSPSGRGQETQYF
j_gene: TRBJ2-5
v_gene: TRBV5-4
d_gene: TRBD2
abundance: once

CDR3nt: TGTGCCAGCGGCCAGGACAGGGAGGACACTGAAGCTTTCTTT
CDR3aa: CASGQDREDTEAFF
j_gene: TRBJ1-1
v_gene: TRBV6-4
d_gene: TRBD1
abundance: NA

CDR3nt: TGTGCCAGTAGTTCCGGGAGGCCTTCGAACACTGAAGCTTTCTTT
CDR3aa: CASSSGRPSNTEAFF
j_gene: TRBJ1-1
v_gene: TRBV19
d_gene: NA
abundance: NA

CDR3nt: TGTGCCAGTAGTAAACTATTAAACGACGGGAAGAATCAGCCCCAGCATTTT
CDR3aa: CASSKLLNDGKNQPQHF
j_gene: TRBJ1-5
v_gene: TRBV19
d_gene: NA
abundance: NA

CDR3nt: TGCAGCGTTGAAGATGACTTGGGACAGGGAAGGTACTACGAGCAGTACTTC
CDR3aa: CSVEDDLGQGRYYEQYF
j_gene: TRBJ2-7
v_gene: TRBV29-1
d_gene: TRBD1
abundance: few

CDR3nt: TGTGCCAGCTCTAGGACAGGGCAGGGCGCTAATCAGCCCCAGCATTTT
CDR3aa: CASSRTGQGANQPQHF
j_gene: TRBJ1-5
v_gene: TRBV18
d_gene: TRBD1
abundance: NA

CDR3nt: TGTGCCAGCAGCGACTTATCAGGGAGCGGGTCCTACGAGCAGTACTTC
CDR3aa: CASSDLSGSGSYEQYF
j_gene: TRBJ2-7
v_gene: TRBV14
d_gene: NA
abundance: NA

CDR3nt: TGTGCCAGCAGCCCTAGTCCGGGGACTGGGGCCAACGTCCTGACTTTC
CDR3aa: CASSPSPGTGANVLTF
j_gene: TRBJ2-6
v_gene: TRBV7-2
d_gene: NA
abundance: NA

CDR3nt: TGCAGCGCCGGGGGTCAGGGGGCTGTCACTGAAGCTTTCTTT
CDR3aa: CSAGGQGAVTEAFF
j_gene: TRBJ1-1
v_gene: TRBV29-1
d_gene: TRBD1
abundance: NA